In its sample, the clone carrying this T cell receptor (beta chain) was seen many times. Its specificity is not known. The time point: newly diagnosed GD, antithyroid drugs for less than 3 months. TCR sequences were obtained from RNA taken from PBMCs. The data belong to a study of regulatory T cells in long-lasting Graves disease. Whole-study findings and limits: It is possible that accuracy was reduced by the small size of the sample. Persistent disease was characterized by preferential usage of TRBV28, TRBJ1-2 and TRBJ2-5. Samples came from peripheral blood alone, without thyroid tissue.

Building of the TCR beta libraries involved iRepertoire HTBI primers and Arm-PCR of CDR3 regions. MiXCR was run by TCRdb on the multiplex PCR reads, yielding one entry per CDR3 protein. The data hold approximately 300,000 distinct CDR3 sequences, with 15% to 20% observed a single time. Germline CDR1 and CDR2: SEHNR and FQNEAQ (reference sequence). Trimming removed 7 bases from V and 9 bases from J; junction bases left unmatched: 17. The CDR3 totals 16 residues. The source is a female donor with Graves disease. The chain uses TRBV7-9 and TRBJ2-1; 8 bases map to TRBD1. Sequenced here: peripheral blood mononuclear cells (PBMCs), sampled at new diagnosis, from a patient treated with antithyroid drugs. For the CDR3, the DNA is TGTGCCAGCACCCTTTCGCCCGGGACAGGAATTATTGAGCAGTTCTTC. Its translation: CASTLSPGTGIIEQFF.